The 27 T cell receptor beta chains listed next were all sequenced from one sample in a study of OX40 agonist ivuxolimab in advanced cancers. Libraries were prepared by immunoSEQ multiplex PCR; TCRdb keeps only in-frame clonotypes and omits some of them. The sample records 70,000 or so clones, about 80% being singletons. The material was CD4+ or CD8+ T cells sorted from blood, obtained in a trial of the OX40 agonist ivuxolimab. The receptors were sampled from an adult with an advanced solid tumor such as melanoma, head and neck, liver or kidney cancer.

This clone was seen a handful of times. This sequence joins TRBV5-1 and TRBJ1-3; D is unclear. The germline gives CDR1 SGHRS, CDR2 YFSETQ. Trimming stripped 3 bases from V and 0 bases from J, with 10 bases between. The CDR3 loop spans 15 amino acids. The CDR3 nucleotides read TGCGCCAGCAGCTCGACTGCCTACTCTGGAAACACCATATATTTT. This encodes CASSSTAYSGNTIYF. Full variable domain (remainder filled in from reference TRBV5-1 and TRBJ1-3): KAGVTQTPRYLIKTRGQQVTLSCSPISGHRSVSWYQQTPGQGLQFLFEYFSETQRNKGNFPGRFSGRQFSNSRSEMNVSTLELGDSALYLCASSSTAYSGNTIYFGEGSWLTVV.

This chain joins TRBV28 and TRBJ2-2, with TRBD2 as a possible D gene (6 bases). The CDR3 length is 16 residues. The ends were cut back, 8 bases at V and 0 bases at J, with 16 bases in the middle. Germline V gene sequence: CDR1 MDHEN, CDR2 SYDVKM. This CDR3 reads CASLDAGSANTGELFF. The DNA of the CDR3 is TGTGCCAGCCTTGACGCGGGGAGCGCGAACACCGGGGAGCTGTTTTTT.

The CDR3 DNA is TGTGCCAGCAGTGAAACAGCAACTAATGAAAAACTGTTTTTT. It yields the protein CASSETATNEKLFF. The chain carries TRBV6-1 and TRBJ1-4; no clear D. Trimming stripped 2 bases from V and 0 bases from J, with 4 bases between. This CDR3 comprises 14 residues. Germline CDR1 is MNHNS and CDR2 is SASEGT.

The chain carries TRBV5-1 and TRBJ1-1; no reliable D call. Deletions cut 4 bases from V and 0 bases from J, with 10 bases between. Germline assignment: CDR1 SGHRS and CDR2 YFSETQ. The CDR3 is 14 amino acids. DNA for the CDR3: TGCGCCAGCAGCCAGCAAGGGCTGAACACTGAAGCTTTCTTT. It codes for CASSQQGLNTEAFF.

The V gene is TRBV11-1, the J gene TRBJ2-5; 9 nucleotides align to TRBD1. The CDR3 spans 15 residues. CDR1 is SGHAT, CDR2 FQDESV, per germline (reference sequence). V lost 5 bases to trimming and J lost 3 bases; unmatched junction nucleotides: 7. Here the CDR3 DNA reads TGTGCCAGCAGCGCTGGGACAGGGCGTGAAGAGACCCAGTACTTC. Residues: CASSAGTGREETQYF.

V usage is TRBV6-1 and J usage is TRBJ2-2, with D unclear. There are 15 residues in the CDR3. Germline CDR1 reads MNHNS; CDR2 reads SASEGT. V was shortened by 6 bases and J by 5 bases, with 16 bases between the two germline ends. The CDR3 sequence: CASREARASTGELFF. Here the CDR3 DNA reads TGTGCCAGCAGAGAGGCCCGGGCTAGTACCGGGGAGCTGTTTTTT.

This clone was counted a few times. The CDR3 DNA sequence: TGTGCCACCAGCAGAGACAGGGCTAATGAGCAGTTCTTC. This sequence encodes CATSRDRANEQFF. This chain uses TRBV15 with TRBJ2-1; possibly TRBD1 for D (5 bases). This CDR3 is built from 13 residues. The germline gives CDR1 LNHNV, CDR2 YYDKDF (reference sequence). With 0 bases removed from V and 7 bases from J, the gap between germline ends came to 7 bases. Together with reference TRBV15 and TRBJ2-1, the CDR3 gives the full variable domain: DAMVIQNPRYQVTQFGKPVTLSCSQTLNHNVMYWYQQKSSQAPKLLFHYYDKDFNNEADTPDNFQSRRPNTSFCFLDIRSPGLGDTAMYLCATSRDRANEQFFGPGTRLTVL.

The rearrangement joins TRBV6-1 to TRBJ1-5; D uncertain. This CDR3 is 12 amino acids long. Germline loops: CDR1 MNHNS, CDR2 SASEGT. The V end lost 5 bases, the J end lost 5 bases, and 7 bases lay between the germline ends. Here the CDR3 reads CASSSTYQPQHF. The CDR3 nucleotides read TGTGCCAGCAGTTCTACTTATCAGCCCCAGCATTTT.

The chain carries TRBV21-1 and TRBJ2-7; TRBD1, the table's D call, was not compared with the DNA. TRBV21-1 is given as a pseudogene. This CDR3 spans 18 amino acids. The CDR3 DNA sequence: TGTGCCAGCAGCAAAGGACAGGGAAATTCTTTAGGCGCCTACGAGCAGTACTTC. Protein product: CASSKGQGNSLGAYEQYF.

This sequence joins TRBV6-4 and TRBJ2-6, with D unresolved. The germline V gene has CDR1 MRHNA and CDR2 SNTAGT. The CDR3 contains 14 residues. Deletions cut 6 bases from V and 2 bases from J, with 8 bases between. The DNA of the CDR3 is TGTGCCAGCAGGGAAGATCCTGGGGCCAACGTCCTGACTTTC. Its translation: CASREDPGANVLTF.

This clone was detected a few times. The DNA of the CDR3 is TGTGCCAGCAGCTCAGAGGGGGGCACAGATACGCAGTATTTT. Its translation is CASSSEGGTDTQYF. The chain couples TRBV5-4 to TRBJ2-3, with TRBD1 as a possible D gene (6 bases). The CDR3 has 14 residues. Per germline, CDR1 SGHNT and CDR2 YYREEE (reference sequence). Trimming removed 3 bases from V and 1 base from J, with 9 bases in between. Complete variable domain (other parts from reference TRBV5-4 and TRBJ2-3): ETGVTQSPTHLIKTRGQQVTLRCSSQSGHNTVSWYQQALGQGPQFIFQYYREEENGRGNFPPRFSGLQFPNYSSELNVNALELDDSALYLCASSSEGGTDTQYFGPGTRLTVL.

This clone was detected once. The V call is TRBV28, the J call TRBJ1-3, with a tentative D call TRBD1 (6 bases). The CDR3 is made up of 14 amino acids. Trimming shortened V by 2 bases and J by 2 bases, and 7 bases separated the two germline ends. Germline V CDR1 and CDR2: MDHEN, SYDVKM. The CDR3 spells CASSLPGAGNTIYF. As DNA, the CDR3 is TGTGCCAGCAGTTTACCAGGGGCTGGAAACACCATATATTTT.

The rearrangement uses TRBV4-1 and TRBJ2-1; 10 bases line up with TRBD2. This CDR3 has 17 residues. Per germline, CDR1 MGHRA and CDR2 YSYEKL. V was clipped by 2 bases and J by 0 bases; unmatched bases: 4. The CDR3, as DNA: TGCGCCAGCAGCCAACTTAGCGGGGGGAGCTCCTACAATGAGCAGTTCTTC. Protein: CASSQLSGGSSYNEQFF.

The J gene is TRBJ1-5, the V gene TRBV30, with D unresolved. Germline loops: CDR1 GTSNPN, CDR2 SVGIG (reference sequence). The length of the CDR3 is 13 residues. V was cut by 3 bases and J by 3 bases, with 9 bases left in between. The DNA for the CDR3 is TGTGCCTGGAGCCGGTTCGCCAATCAGCCCCAGCATTTT. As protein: CAWSRFANQPQHF.

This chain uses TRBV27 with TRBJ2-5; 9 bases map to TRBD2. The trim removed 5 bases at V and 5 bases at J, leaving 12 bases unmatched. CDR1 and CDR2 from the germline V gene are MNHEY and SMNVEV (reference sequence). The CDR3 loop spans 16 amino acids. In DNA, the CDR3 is TGTGCCAGCAGTCCTCGGGTTGGTAGCGGGGGTGAGACCCAGTACTTC. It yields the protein CASSPRVGSGGETQYF.

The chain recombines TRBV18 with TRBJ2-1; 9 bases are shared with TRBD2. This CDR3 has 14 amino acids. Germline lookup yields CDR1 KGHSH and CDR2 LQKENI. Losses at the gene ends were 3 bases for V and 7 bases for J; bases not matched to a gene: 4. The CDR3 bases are TGTGCCAGCTCACCCGGGACTAGCTTGAATGAGCAGTTCTTC. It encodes CASSPGTSLNEQFF. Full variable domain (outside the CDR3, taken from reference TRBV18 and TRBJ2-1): NAGVMQNPRHLVRRRGQEARLRCSPMKGHSHVYWYRQLPEEGLKFMVYLQKENIIDESGMPKERFSAEFPKEGPSILRIQQVVRGDSAAYFCASSPGTSLNEQFFGPGTRLTVL.

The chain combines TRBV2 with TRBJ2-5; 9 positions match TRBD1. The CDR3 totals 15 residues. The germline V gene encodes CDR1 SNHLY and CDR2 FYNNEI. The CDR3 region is CVSSWGDRDQETQYF. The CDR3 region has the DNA TGTGTCTCAAGTTGGGGGGACAGGGACCAAGAGACCCAGTACTTC.

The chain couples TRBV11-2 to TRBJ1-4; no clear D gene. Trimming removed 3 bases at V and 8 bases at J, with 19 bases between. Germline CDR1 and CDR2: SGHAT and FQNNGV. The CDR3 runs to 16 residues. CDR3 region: CASSLRTNRREEKLFF. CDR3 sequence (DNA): TGTGCCAGCAGCTTGAGGACGAACAGACGGGAAGAAAAACTGTTTTTT.

As DNA, the CDR3 is TGTGCCAGCAGCCCGTGGGACTCGGGGAATTCACCCCTCCACTTT. Its protein product is CASSPWDSGNSPLHF. The chain employs TRBV7-9 and TRBJ1-6, with a possible D match to TRBD1 (5 bases). Trimming cost V 5 bases and J 7 bases, with 15 bases left between them. The germline V gene has CDR1 SEHNR and CDR2 FQNEAQ (reference sequence). The CDR3 is 15 amino acids.

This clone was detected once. CDR3 DNA: TGTGCCAGCAGAAGACTGGGTTCTGGGGCCAACGTCCTGACTTTC. This encodes CASRRLGSGANVLTF. V usage is TRBV27 and J usage is TRBJ2-6; no definite D call. V was cut by 6 bases and J by 1 base, with 10 bases left in between. CDR3 size: 15 residues. Germline CDR1 MNHEY, CDR2 SMNVEV (reference sequence). Full variable domain (missing parts from reference TRBV27 and TRBJ2-6): EAQVTQNPRYLITVTGKKLTVTCSQNMNHEYMSWYRQDPGLGLRQIYYSMNVEVTDKGDVPEGYKVSRKEKRNFPLILESPSPNQTSLYFCASRRLGSGANVLTFGAGSRLTVL.

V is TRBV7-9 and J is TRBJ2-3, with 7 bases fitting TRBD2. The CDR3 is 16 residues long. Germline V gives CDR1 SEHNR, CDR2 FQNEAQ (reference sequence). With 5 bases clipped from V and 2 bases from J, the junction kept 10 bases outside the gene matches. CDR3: CASSDPEAGFTDTQYF. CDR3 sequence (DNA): TGTGCCAGCAGCGACCCAGAAGCGGGATTCACAGATACGCAGTATTTT.

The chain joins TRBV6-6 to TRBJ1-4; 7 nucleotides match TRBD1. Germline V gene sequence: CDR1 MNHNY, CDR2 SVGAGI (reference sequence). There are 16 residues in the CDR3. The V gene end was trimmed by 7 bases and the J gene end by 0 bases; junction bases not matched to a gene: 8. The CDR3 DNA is TGTGCCAGCACGACAGGGCGGGGGTCAACTAATGAAAAACTGTTTTTT. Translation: CASTTGRGSTNEKLFF.

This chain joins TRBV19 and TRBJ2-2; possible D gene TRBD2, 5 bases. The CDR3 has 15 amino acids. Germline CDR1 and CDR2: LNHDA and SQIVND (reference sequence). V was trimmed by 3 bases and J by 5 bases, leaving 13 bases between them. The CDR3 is CASSIRERGTGELFF. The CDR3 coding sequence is TGTGCCAGTAGTATTCGGGAAAGAGGGACCGGGGAGCTGTTTTTT.

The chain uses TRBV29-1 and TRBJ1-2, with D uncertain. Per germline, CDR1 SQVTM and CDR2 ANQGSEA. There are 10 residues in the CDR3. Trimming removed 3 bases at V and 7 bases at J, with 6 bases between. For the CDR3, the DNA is TGCAGCGTTGAGGAGAGTGGCTACACCTTC. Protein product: CSVEESGYTF. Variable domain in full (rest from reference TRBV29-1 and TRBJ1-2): SAVISQKPSRDICQRGTSLTIQCQVDSQVTMMFWYRQQPGQSLTLIATANQGSEATYESGFVIDKFPISRPNLTFSTLTVSNMSPEDSSIYLCSVEESGYTFGSGTRLTVV.

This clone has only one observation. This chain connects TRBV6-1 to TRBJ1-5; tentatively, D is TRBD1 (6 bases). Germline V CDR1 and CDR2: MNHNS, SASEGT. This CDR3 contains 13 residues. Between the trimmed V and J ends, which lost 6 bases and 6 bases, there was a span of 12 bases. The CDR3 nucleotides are TGTGCCAGCAGCCACCAGGGGTTTCAGCCCCAGCATTTT. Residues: CASSHQGFQPQHF.

The CDR3 protein is CASTEGRGLNTEAFF. CDR3 coding DNA: TGTGCCAGTACCGAAGGAAGGGGCTTAAACACTGAAGCTTTCTTT. The J gene is TRBJ1-1, the V gene TRBV19; a weak D match, TRBD1 (5 bases). The CDR3 has 15 amino acids. V lost 7 bases and J lost 2, with 17 bases in between. Germline CDR1 reads LNHDA; CDR2 reads SQIVND (reference sequence).

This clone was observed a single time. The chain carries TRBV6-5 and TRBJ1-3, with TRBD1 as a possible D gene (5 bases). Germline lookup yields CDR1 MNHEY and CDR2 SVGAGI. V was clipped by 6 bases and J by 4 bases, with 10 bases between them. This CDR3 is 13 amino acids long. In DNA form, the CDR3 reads TGTGCCAGCAGCAGGGTACGGGGAAACACCATATATTTT. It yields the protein CASSRVRGNTIYF.